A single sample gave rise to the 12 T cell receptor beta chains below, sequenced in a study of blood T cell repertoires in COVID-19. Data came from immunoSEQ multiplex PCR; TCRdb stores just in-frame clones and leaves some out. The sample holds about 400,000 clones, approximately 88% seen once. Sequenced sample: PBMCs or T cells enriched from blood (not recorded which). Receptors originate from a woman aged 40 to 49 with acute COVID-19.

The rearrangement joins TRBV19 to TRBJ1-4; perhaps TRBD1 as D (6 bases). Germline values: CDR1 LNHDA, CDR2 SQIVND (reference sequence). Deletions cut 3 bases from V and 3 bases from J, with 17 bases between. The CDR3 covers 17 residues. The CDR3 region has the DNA TGTGCCAGTAGTATTCGAACGGGAGGGACACCTAATGAAAAACTGTTTTTT. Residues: CASSIRTGGTPNEKLFF.

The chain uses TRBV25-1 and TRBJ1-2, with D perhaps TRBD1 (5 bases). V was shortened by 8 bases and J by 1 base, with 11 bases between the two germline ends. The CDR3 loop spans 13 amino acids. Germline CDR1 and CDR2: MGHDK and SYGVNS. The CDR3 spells CASSGHNNYGYTF. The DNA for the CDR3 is TGTGCCAGCTCTGGACATAATAACTATGGCTACACCTTC.

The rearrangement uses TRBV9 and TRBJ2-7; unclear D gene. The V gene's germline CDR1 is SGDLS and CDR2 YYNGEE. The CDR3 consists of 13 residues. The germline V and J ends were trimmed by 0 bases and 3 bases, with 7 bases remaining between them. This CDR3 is CASSVGANYEQYF. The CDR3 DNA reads TGTGCCAGCAGCGTAGGGGCCAACTACGAGCAGTACTTC.

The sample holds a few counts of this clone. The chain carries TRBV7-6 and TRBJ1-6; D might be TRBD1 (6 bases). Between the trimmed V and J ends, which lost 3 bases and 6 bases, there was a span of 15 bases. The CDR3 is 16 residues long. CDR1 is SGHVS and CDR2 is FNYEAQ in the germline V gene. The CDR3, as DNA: TGTGCCAGCAGCTTGCAGGGGCCCGGGATTAATTCACCCCTCCACTTT. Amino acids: CASSLQGPGINSPLHF.

CDR3 in DNA: TGTGCCACCAGCAGAGCCGCCAGGACAAGATTGGATCAGCCCCAGCATTTT. Translating gives CATSRAARTRLDQPQHF. The rearrangement joins TRBV15 to TRBJ1-5, with TRBD1 as a possible D gene (5 bases). The germline gives CDR1 LNHNV, CDR2 YYDKDF (reference sequence). The CDR3 contains 17 residues. Trimming left V 1 base short and J 5 bases short, with 18 bases between.

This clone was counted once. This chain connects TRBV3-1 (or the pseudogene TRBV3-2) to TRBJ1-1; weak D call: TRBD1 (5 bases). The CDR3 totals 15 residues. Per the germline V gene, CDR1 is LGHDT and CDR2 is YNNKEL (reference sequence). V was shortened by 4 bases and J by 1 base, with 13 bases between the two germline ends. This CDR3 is CASSPPGLGNTEAFF. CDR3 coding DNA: TGTGCCAGCAGCCCCCCGGGACTTGGGAACACTGAAGCTTTCTTT.

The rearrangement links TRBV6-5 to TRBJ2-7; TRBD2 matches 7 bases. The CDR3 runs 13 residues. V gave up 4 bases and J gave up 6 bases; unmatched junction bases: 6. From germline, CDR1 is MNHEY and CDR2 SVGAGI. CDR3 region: CASSWAREGEQYF. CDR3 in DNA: TGTGCCAGCAGTTGGGCCAGGGAGGGCGAGCAGTACTTC.

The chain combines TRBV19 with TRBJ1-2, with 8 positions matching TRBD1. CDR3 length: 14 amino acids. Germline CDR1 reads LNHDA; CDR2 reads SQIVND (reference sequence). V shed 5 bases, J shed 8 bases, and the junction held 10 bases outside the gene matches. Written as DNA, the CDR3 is TGTGCCAGTAGTTCCGCGGACAGGGTGAAAGGCTACACCTTC. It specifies CASSSADRVKGYTF. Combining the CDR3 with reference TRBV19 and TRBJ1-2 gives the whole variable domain DGGITQSPKYLFRKEGQNVTLSCEQNLNHDAMYWYRQDPGQGLRLIYYSQIVNDFQKGDIAEGYSVSREKKESFPLTVTSAQKNPTAFYLCASSSADRVKGYTFGSGTRLTVV.

CDR3 loop: CASSLNRGVYNEQFF. The CDR3 region has the DNA TGTGCCAGCAGCTTAAACAGGGGAGTCTACAATGAGCAGTTCTTC. The gene calls are TRBV7-9 and TRBJ2-1; 7 bases align to TRBD1. This CDR3 spans 15 amino acids. The V segment lost 2 bases and the J segment 3 bases; nucleotides outside the gene matches: 4. Germline CDR1 reads SEHNR; CDR2 reads FQNEAQ (reference sequence).

CDR3 protein: CASSLLSWQGAFYNEQFF. The CDR3 DNA is TGTGCCAGCAGTCTGCTTTCGTGGCAGGGGGCCTTTTACAATGAGCAGTTCTTC. The V call is TRBV5-6, the J call TRBJ2-1, with 8 nucleotides matching TRBD1. Germline V gene lookup returns CDR1 SGHDT and CDR2 YYEEEE. After removal of 5 bases from V and 4 bases from J, the junction contained 17 bases not matched to a gene. CDR3 length: 18 amino acids.

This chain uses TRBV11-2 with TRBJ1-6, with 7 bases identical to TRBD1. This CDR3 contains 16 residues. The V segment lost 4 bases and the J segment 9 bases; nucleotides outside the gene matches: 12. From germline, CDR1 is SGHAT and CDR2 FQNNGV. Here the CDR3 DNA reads TGTGCCAGCAGCTGGACCCGGAGACAGGGATCTTCACCCCTCCACTTT. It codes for CASSWTRRQGSSPLHF. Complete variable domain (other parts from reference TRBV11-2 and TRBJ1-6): EAGVAQSPRYKIIEKRQSVAFWCNPISGHATLYWYQQILGQGPKLLIQFQNNGVVDDSQLPKDRFSAERLKGVDSTLKIQPAKLEDSAVYLCASSWTRRQGSSPLHFGNGTRLTVT.

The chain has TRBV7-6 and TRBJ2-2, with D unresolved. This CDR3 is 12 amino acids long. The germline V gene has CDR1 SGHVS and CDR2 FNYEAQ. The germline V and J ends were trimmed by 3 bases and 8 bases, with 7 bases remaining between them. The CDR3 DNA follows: TGTGCCAGCAGCTTCCCGTTGGGGGAGCTGTTTTTT. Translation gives CASSFPLGELFF.